A selection of T cell receptor beta chains follows, all from one sample in a study of T cell repertoires in ileal Crohn's disease. Clones were sequenced by immunoSEQ multiplex PCR, and TCRdb holds only the in-frame ones, with some missing. The sample lists about 62,000 clones, roughly 89% occurring once. Sample: ileal tissue. All receptors come from an adult with Crohn's disease. The CDR3 runs from the conserved cysteine through the conserved F or W. D genes are given only for firm matches. Size is omitted from some rows. Given values are once, few, many or a class for expanded clones.

J gene,D gene,clone size,V gene,CDR3 DNA,CDR3 protein
TRBJ1-1,TRBD1,once,TRBV10-3,TGTGCCATCCTGGAGCCGACAGGGGGAGGGAACACTGAAGCTTTCTTT,CAILEPTGGGNTEAFF
TRBJ1-2,-,few,TRBV6-1,TGTGCCAGCATTACTGAAAGGACGGGAGACTATGGCTACACCTTC,CASITERTGDYGYTF
TRBJ2-1,-,-,TRBV27,TGTGCCAGCAGTCACGACAGCGACAATGAGCAGTTCTTC,CASSHDSDNEQFF
TRBJ1-2,TRBD1,-,TRBV7-2,TGTGCCAGCAGCGCGGACAGGGTGACCTATGGCTACACCTTC,CASSADRVTYGYTF
TRBJ1-2,TRBD1,-,TRBV5-1,TGCGCCAGCAGCTACGGGACAGGAGGGGATCGGTATGGCTACACCTTC,CASSYGTGGDRYGYTF
TRBJ1-4,-,-,TRBV6-1,TGTGCCAGCAGTGAATTAGCGGGCAAAAATGAAAAACTGTTTTTT,CASSELAGKNEKLFF
TRBJ1-1,-,-,TRBV2,TGTGCCAGCAGCGTCCAACAGGGGAACACTGAAGCTTTCTTT,CASSVQQGNTEAFF
TRBJ2-2,-,-,TRBV18,TGTGCCAGCTCACTCAAGGCGGCCGGGGAGCTGTTTTTT,CASSLKAAGELFF
TRBJ1-5,-,-,TRBV5-1,TGCGCCAGCAGTTTCGAGGGAAACAATCAGCCCCAGCATTTT,CASSFEGNNQPQHF
TRBJ1-2,-,-,TRBV6-4,TGTGCCAGCAGTTTCTTAAACAGGGACCTATGGGGCTACACCTTC,CASSFLNRDLWGYTF
TRBJ2-5,-,-,TRBV2,TGTGCCAGCAGACCTGCGGGTAGACAAGAGACCCAGTACTTC,CASRPAGRQETQYF
TRBJ2-3,TRBD2,-,TRBV5-1,TGCGCCAGCAGCTTGGGGGACTGGCGCAGCGGGGGGGCAATAGATACGCAGTATTTT,CASSLGDWRSGGAIDTQYF
TRBJ2-1,-,-,TRBV19,TGTGCCAGTAGTGTGGGGCGGATCAATGAGCAGTTCTTC,CASSVGRINEQFF
TRBJ2-1,TRBD2,-,TRBV7-8,TGTGCCAGCAGCACTAGCGGGAGTCTTGGTGAGCAGTTCTTC,CASSTSGSLGEQFF
TRBJ2-1,TRBD2,-,TRBV27,TGTGCCAGCAGTCTCCTCCGAGCGGGAGCGTCAAATGAGCAGTTCTTC,CASSLLRAGASNEQFF
TRBJ2-6,-,few,TRBV29-1,TGCAGCACCCAGGGCGAACACTCTGGGGCCAACGTCCTGACTTTC,CSTQGEHSGANVLTF
TRBJ2-2,-,-,TRBV2,TGTGCCAGCAGTGACCTGGACTTACTTAACACCGGGGAGCTGTTTTTT,CASSDLDLLNTGELFF
TRBJ1-1,-,-,TRBV2,TGTGCCAGCAGACAGGGTAAGACTGAAGCTTTCTTT,CASRQGKTEAFF
TRBJ1-1,-,-,TRBV27,TGTGCCAGCAGTTCGTACCCAGGGGAGGGGAGAGCTTTCTTT,CASSSYPGEGRAFF
TRBJ1-1,-,-,TRBV19,TGTGCCAGTTCCGGGGGGACACCCGTTCCTTTCTTT,CASSGGTPVPFF
TRBJ1-2,TRBD1,-,TRBV11-2,TGTGCCAGCAGCTTAGATCAGGGACAGGTCTATGGCTACACCTTC,CASSLDQGQVYGYTF